These T cell receptor beta chains were read from a single sample in a study of blood T cell repertoires in COVID-19. TCRdb's copy holds only in-frame clones and misses some; the assay was immunoSEQ multiplex PCR. The sample holds 450,000 to 500,000 clones, approximately 85% seen once. Material for sequencing was peripheral blood. The origin of the receptors is a human donor in a cohort sampled during active COVID-19. Each CDR3 is given with its conserved first and last residue. D genes are given only for firm matches. Only some rows state a clone size, as once, few, many or a class for expanded clones.

V gene: TRBV28
clone size: -
D gene: -
J gene: TRBJ2-5
CDR3 protein: CASEQGFEETQYF
CDR3 DNA: TGTGCCAGCGAACAGGGATTTGAGGAGACCCAGTACTTC

V gene: TRBV7-3
clone size: -
D gene: TRBD2
J gene: TRBJ2-3
CDR3 protein: CASSLTRLAGTSTDTQYF
CDR3 DNA: TGTGCCAGCAGCTTAACCAGACTAGCGGGAACTAGCACAGATACGCAGTATTTT

V gene: TRBV23-1
clone size: once
D gene: -
J gene: TRBJ2-7
CDR3 protein: CASSPRGYEQYF
CDR3 DNA: TGCGCCAGCAGTCCAAGGGGGTACGAGCAGTACTTC

V gene: TRBV4-2
clone size: once
D gene: TRBD2
J gene: TRBJ2-7
CDR3 protein: CASSQSNSGSGEQYF
CDR3 DNA: TGTGCCAGCAGCCAAAGCAATAGCGGGAGCGGCGAGCAGTACTTC

V gene: TRBV7-2
clone size: -
D gene: TRBD1
J gene: TRBJ1-2
CDR3 protein: CASSWGQGNGYTF
CDR3 DNA: TGTGCCAGCAGCTGGGGACAGGGGAATGGCTACACCTTC

V gene: TRBV4-1
clone size: -
D gene: TRBD1
J gene: TRBJ2-6
CDR3 protein: CASSLGTGGRGANVLTF
CDR3 DNA: TGCGCCAGCAGCCTCGGGACAGGGGGGCGTGGGGCCAACGTCCTGACTTTC

V gene: TRBV5-6
clone size: few
D gene: TRBD1
J gene: TRBJ1-2
CDR3 protein: CASSSWDSGYTF
CDR3 DNA: TGTGCCAGCAGCTCGTGGGACAGTGGCTACACCTTC

V gene: TRBV11-2
clone size: -
D gene: TRBD1
J gene: TRBJ2-1
CDR3 protein: CASTKDRGAHNEQFF
CDR3 DNA: TGTGCCAGCACCAAGGACAGGGGCGCCCACAATGAGCAGTTCTTC

V gene: TRBV5-4
clone size: once
D gene: -
J gene: TRBJ1-5
CDR3 protein: CASSSQGGPQHF
CDR3 DNA: TGTGCCAGCAGCTCGCAGGGAGGGCCCCAGCATTTT

V gene: TRBV9
clone size: -
D gene: TRBD1
J gene: TRBJ2-5
CDR3 protein: CASSVRDRGLEETQYF
CDR3 DNA: TGTGCCAGCAGCGTCCGGGACAGGGGTTTAGAAGAGACCCAGTACTTC

V gene: TRBV27
clone size: -
D gene: -
J gene: TRBJ1-1
CDR3 protein: CASSLRGDSEAFF
CDR3 DNA: TGTGCCAGCAGTTTACGTGGGGACTCTGAAGCTTTCTTT

V gene: TRBV4-3
clone size: -
D gene: TRBD1
J gene: TRBJ2-1
CDR3 protein: CASSQGRQGVNEQFF
CDR3 DNA: TGCGCCAGCAGCCAAGGACGACAGGGTGTGAATGAGCAGTTCTTC

V gene: TRBV6-5
clone size: -
D gene: TRBD1
J gene: TRBJ2-5
CDR3 protein: CASSSGTGSLQETQYF
CDR3 DNA: TGTGCCAGCAGTTCCGGGACAGGATCCCTCCAAGAGACCCAGTACTTC

V gene: TRBV7-8
clone size: many
D gene: -
J gene: TRBJ1-1
CDR3 protein: CASRSRITNTEAFF
CDR3 DNA: TGTGCCAGCAGGTCCAGGATCACGAACACTGAAGCTTTCTTT

V gene: TRBV3-1/TRBV3-2
clone size: -
D gene: TRBD2
J gene: TRBJ2-1
CDR3 protein: CASSQYGAGAYNEQFF
CDR3 DNA: TGTGCCAGCAGCCAGTATGGCGCGGGAGCCTACAATGAGCAGTTCTTC

V gene: TRBV7-9
clone size: -
D gene: -
J gene: TRBJ1-4
CDR3 protein: CASSSRRGGEKLFF
CDR3 DNA: TGTGCCAGCAGCTCCCGACGAGGTGGGGAAAAACTGTTTTTT

V gene: TRBV5-1
clone size: -
D gene: -
J gene: TRBJ1-1
CDR3 protein: CASSLIGEAFF
CDR3 DNA: TGCGCCAGCAGCTTAATCGGTGAAGCTTTCTTT

V gene: TRBV5-8
clone size: -
D gene: -
J gene: TRBJ1-3
CDR3 protein: CASSLGEADTIYF
CDR3 DNA: TGTGCCAGCAGCTTAGGGGAGGCGGACACCATATATTTT

V gene: TRBV7-8
clone size: -
D gene: TRBD2
J gene: TRBJ2-1
CDR3 protein: CASIPGTSGDYNEQFF
CDR3 DNA: TGTGCCAGCATCCCCGGGACTAGCGGAGACTACAATGAGCAGTTCTTC

V gene: TRBV7-2
clone size: -
D gene: -
J gene: TRBJ1-1
CDR3 protein: CASSGGGAIRTEAFF
CDR3 DNA: TGTGCCAGCAGCGGAGGGGGGGCGATTAGGACTGAAGCTTTCTTT

V gene: TRBV6-2/TRBV6-3
clone size: -
D gene: TRBD2
J gene: TRBJ2-2
CDR3 protein: CASSLAGATGELFF
CDR3 DNA: TGTGCCAGCAGTCTAGCGGGAGCCACCGGGGAGCTGTTTTTT

V gene: TRBV12-5
clone size: -
D gene: TRBD2
J gene: TRBJ2-1
CDR3 protein: CASGSTSWTGTSDSSSYNEQFF
CDR3 DNA: TGTGCTAGTGGTTCCACCTCTTGGACCGGGACTAGCGACTCAAGCTCCTACAATGAGCAGTTCTTC

V gene: TRBV6-1
clone size: -
D gene: -
J gene: TRBJ1-2
CDR3 protein: CASSEDGRISGYTF
CDR3 DNA: TGTGCCAGCAGTGAAGACGGCAGGATCAGTGGCTACACCTTC

V gene: TRBV11-2
clone size: -
D gene: -
J gene: TRBJ2-1
CDR3 protein: CASSLQPRAGNNEQFF
CDR3 DNA: TGTGCCAGCAGCTTACAGCCGCGGGCCGGTAACAATGAGCAGTTCTTC

V gene: TRBV29-1
clone size: -
D gene: TRBD2
J gene: TRBJ2-2
CDR3 protein: CSVLGLAGAGTGELFF
CDR3 DNA: TGCAGCGTGCTGGGACTAGCGGGAGCAGGAACCGGGGAGCTGTTTTTT

V gene: TRBV5-1
clone size: -
D gene: -
J gene: TRBJ2-7
CDR3 protein: CASSRGTLSSYEQYF
CDR3 DNA: TGCGCCAGCAGCCGCGGGACTCTCAGCTCCTACGAGCAGTACTTC

V gene: TRBV19
clone size: -
D gene: -
J gene: TRBJ1-2
CDR3 protein: CASSISGWGYTF
CDR3 DNA: TGTGCCAGTAGTATTTCGGGGTGGGGCTACACCTTC

V gene: TRBV27
clone size: -
D gene: -
J gene: TRBJ2-3
CDR3 protein: CASSFLPTGTSRTDTQYF
CDR3 DNA: TGTGCCAGCAGTTTTTTGCCGACCGGGACATCGCGCACAGATACGCAGTATTTT

V gene: TRBV7-9
clone size: -
D gene: -
J gene: TRBJ2-6
CDR3 protein: CASSPRSGANVLTF
CDR3 DNA: TGTGCCAGCTCCCCTCGGAGTGGGGCCAACGTCCTGACTTTC

V gene: TRBV19
clone size: -
D gene: TRBD1
J gene: TRBJ1-1
CDR3 protein: CASSRIPGTANEAFF
CDR3 DNA: TGTGCCAGTAGTAGAATTCCCGGGACAGCGAATGAAGCTTTCTTT

V gene: TRBV7-9
clone size: -
D gene: TRBD1
J gene: TRBJ1-3
CDR3 protein: CASSPSTGGASGNTIYF
CDR3 DNA: TGTGCCAGCAGCCCCTCGACAGGGGGAGCCTCTGGAAACACCATATATTTT

V gene: TRBV5-1
clone size: -
D gene: TRBD2
J gene: TRBJ2-2
CDR3 protein: CASLEGLAGGVAGELFF
CDR3 DNA: TGCGCCAGCTTGGAGGGACTAGCGGGAGGAGTGGCCGGGGAGCTGTTTTTT

V gene: TRBV6-2/TRBV6-3
clone size: few
D gene: -
J gene: TRBJ2-1
CDR3 protein: CASSDRNGQEQFF
CDR3 DNA: TGTGCCAGCAGTGACCGGAACGGACAAGAGCAGTTCTTC

V gene: TRBV9
clone size: -
D gene: TRBD2
J gene: TRBJ2-2
CDR3 protein: CASSKESGRELFF
CDR3 DNA: TGTGCCAGCAGCAAGGAAAGCGGGAGGGAGCTGTTTTTT

V gene: TRBV7-3
clone size: -
D gene: TRBD2
J gene: TRBJ2-7
CDR3 protein: CASSLTGLAGGLSEQYF
CDR3 DNA: TGTGCCAGCAGCTTAACCGGCCTAGCGGGAGGCCTGTCCGAGCAGTACTTC

V gene: TRBV5-4
clone size: few
D gene: TRBD2
J gene: TRBJ2-2
CDR3 protein: CASSLSGKAGELFF
CDR3 DNA: TGTGCCAGCAGCTTGAGCGGGAAGGCCGGGGAGCTGTTTTTT

V gene: TRBV20-1
clone size: -
D gene: -
J gene: TRBJ1-4
CDR3 protein: CSASDPLQGGEKLFF
CDR3 DNA: TGCAGTGCTAGTGACCCCCTCCAGGGTGGGGAAAAACTGTTTTTT

V gene: TRBV2
clone size: -
D gene: TRBD1
J gene: TRBJ1-6
CDR3 protein: CASSVQGADNSPLHF
CDR3 DNA: TGTGCCAGCAGTGTACAGGGGGCCGATAATTCACCCCTCCACTTT

V gene: TRBV2
clone size: -
D gene: -
J gene: TRBJ2-6
CDR3 protein: CASSTPSGANVLTF
CDR3 DNA: TGTGCCAGTAGCACCCCCTCTGGGGCCAACGTCCTGACTTTC

V gene: TRBV6-2/TRBV6-3
clone size: -
D gene: TRBD2
J gene: TRBJ2-1
CDR3 protein: CASSSHSGRAFNEQFF
CDR3 DNA: TGTGCCAGCAGTTCGCATAGCGGGAGGGCCTTCAATGAGCAGTTCTTC

V gene: TRBV7-2
clone size: few
D gene: TRBD2
J gene: TRBJ2-7
CDR3 protein: CASSFYVGGPPLEQYF
CDR3 DNA: TGTGCCAGCAGCTTCTACGTGGGAGGGCCCCCTCTCGAGCAGTACTTC